This TCR beta chain emerged from a study of post-analysis software for immune sequencing data. Findings of the study overall: In patients, TRBV5-6, TRBV5-1 and TRBV20-1 belonged to 4 or 5 TRBV segments found more frequently than in controls. Strong co-clustering by F measure linked samples that shared a preparation batch. Significantly lower normalized Chao1 diversity was found in patients with multiple sclerosis relative to controls.

There are 16 residues in the CDR3. Germline-derived CDR1 and CDR2 are KGHSH and LQKENI. Trimming removed 2 bases at V and 0 bases at J, with 11 bases between. Every TCR beta cDNA library bore unique molecular identifiers. Yield was some 500,000 cDNA molecules from about 0.94 to 9.7 million T cells. TCRdb re-derived calls from the PCR reads in MiXCR, one entry per CDR3 protein. The top ten hold 4.9% of the sample, which has 700,000 to 900,000 distinct CDR3 sequences, around 45% seen once. This clonotype came up a few times. Its target is not known. The sequence was obtained from a girl aged 10 to 17 with multiple sclerosis. The chain has TRBV18 and TRBJ2-4, with D perhaps TRBD1 or TRBD2 (5 bases each). Sequencing was done on a sample of blood. CDR3 sequence: CASSPGAGLAKNIQYF. DNA of the CDR3: TGTGCCAGCTCACCAGGGGCGGGCCTAGCCAAAAACATTCAGTACTTC.